This paragraph reports one TCR beta chain. The data were obtained in a study of blood T cell repertoires in COVID-19. Germline V lookup: CDR1 KGHSH, CDR2 LQKENI. The CDR3 extends over 15 amino acids. The junction had 12 bases not matched to a gene; V was cut back by 3 bases and J by 11 bases. Profiled with immunoSEQ multiplex PCR; TCRdb holds only in-frame clones, not every one. The sample shows some 73,000 clones, roughly 85% of them seen only once. The rearrangement links TRBV18 to TRBJ2-4; 8 nucleotides agree with TRBD1. The TCR was taken from a man aged 50 or older with COVID-19, enrolled during active disease. Sequencing input: peripheral blood. CDR3 DNA: TGTGCCAGCTCACCCCTCCGGGACAGGATGTCCCTTCAGTACTTC. Residues: CASSPLRDRMSLQYF.